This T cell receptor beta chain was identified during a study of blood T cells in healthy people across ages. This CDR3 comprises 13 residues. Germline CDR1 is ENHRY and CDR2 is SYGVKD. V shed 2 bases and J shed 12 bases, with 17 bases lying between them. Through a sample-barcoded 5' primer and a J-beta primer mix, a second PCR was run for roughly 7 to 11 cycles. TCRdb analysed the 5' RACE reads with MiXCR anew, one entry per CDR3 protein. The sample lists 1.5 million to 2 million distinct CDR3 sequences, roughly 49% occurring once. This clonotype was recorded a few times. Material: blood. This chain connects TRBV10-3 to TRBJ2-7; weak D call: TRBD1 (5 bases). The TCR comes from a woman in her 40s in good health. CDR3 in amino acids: CAISEPSTGRGYF. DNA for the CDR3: TGTGCCATCAGTGAGCCGAGCACAGGAAGGGGGTACTTC.